This T cell receptor (beta chain) came from a study of beta chain features in type 1 diabetes. A remark on this clone: What it binds is unknown.

Study-wide points: Within each of all four CD4+ subsets, Type 1 diabetes patients had TCRB CDR3s that were moderately but significantly shorter. Since sequencing was performed on cDNA, cells with high TCR expression could be over-represented. Naive, central memory and Treg TCRB repertoires seemed to resemble each other more closely in patients than they did in healthy donors.

Roughly 100 mL of blood, on average, came from one heparinised draw per donor. Purity exceeding 98% was reached by all sorted populations. Expressed TCRB transcripts were sequenced because the isolated RNA had all been reverse transcribed beforehand. Only in-frame clones appear in the TCRdb table, and some are missing; sequencing was by immunoSEQ multiplex PCR. This table has about 230,000 clones, around 16% appearing once. V was shortened by 2 bases and J by 3 bases, with 4 bases between the two germline ends. Germline-derived CDR1 and CDR2 are MNHNS and SASEGT. The CDR3 is 13 residues long. The sequencing input was naive CD4+ T cells from blood. This receptor was obtained from a man aged 30 to 39 with type 1 diabetes. The chain combines TRBV6-1 with TRBJ2-2; D call uncertain. CDR3 sequence reads: CASSERDTGELFF. Here the CDR3 DNA reads TGTGCCAGCAGTGAAAGGGACACCGGGGAGCTGTTTTTT.